The 8 T cell receptor beta chains given below trace back to one sample, sequenced in a study of response to subunit inactivated influenza vaccine. TCRdb reprocessed the RT-PCR reads via MiXCR and lists one record per CDR3 protein. The profile shows about 500,000 distinct CDR3 sequences, 16% of them singletons. Sequences were derived from CD4+ T cells sorted from PBMCs, sampled less than 30 months after vaccination. These TCRs come from a man aged 50 to 75 who received an inactivated influenza vaccine.

This clonotype was observed many times. The chain joins TRBV11-2 to TRBJ2-7; D is perhaps TRBD1 or TRBD2 (5 bases each). V dropped 5 bases and J dropped 6 bases, with 20 bases sitting between them. The CDR3 covers 15 residues. Germline V gives CDR1 SGHAT, CDR2 FQNNGV. The CDR3 nucleotides are TGTGCCAGCAGCCCACCCCGATCTGTGGGACGCGAGCAGTACTTC. Protein: CASSPPRSVGREQYF.

The chain recombines TRBV19 with TRBJ1-2; the D is unclear. Germline loops: CDR1 LNHDA, CDR2 SQIVND (reference sequence). CDR3 length: 15 amino acids. V dropped 6 bases and J dropped 2 bases, with 16 bases sitting between them. The CDR3 loop reads CASRNPGTQNYGYTF. The CDR3 coding sequence is TGTGCCAGTAGGAATCCGGGAACACAGAACTATGGCTACACCTTC. The variable domain in full, completed from reference TRBV19 and TRBJ1-2, reads DGGITQSPKYLFRKEGQNVTLSCEQNLNHDAMYWYRQDPGQGLRLIYYSQIVNDFQKGDIAEGYSVSREKKESFPLTVTSAQKNPTAFYLCASRNPGTQNYGYTFGSGTRLTVV.

The genes are TRBV7-6 and TRBJ2-5; D uncertain. CDR3 length equals 13 residues. Trimming stripped 4 bases from V and 4 bases from J, with 10 bases between. The germline gives CDR1 SGHVS, CDR2 FNYEAQ. CDR3: CASSWVQSETQYF. The CDR3 DNA is TGTGCCAGCAGCTGGGTTCAGTCAGAGACCCAGTACTTC.

This clonotype was seen a few times. The chain carries TRBV10-3 and TRBJ2-2; 7 nucleotides line up with TRBD1. The junction had 4 bases not matched to a gene; V was cut back by 2 bases and J by 4 bases. Germline CDR1 ENHRY, CDR2 SYGVKD. CDR3 length: 15 amino acids. CDR3 nucleotides: TGTGCCATCAGTGAGAAAACAGGGGTCACCGGGGAGCTGTTTTTT. Encoded protein: CAISEKTGVTGELFF.

The gene calls are TRBV19 and TRBJ1-1; 8 bases line up with TRBD1. The germline V gene encodes CDR1 LNHDA and CDR2 SQIVND (reference sequence). The length of the CDR3 is 12 residues. Trimming took 5 bases from V and 8 from J; bases not matched to a gene: 4. The CDR3 DNA is TGTGCCAGTAGTCCTACAGGGGGAGAAGCTTTCTTT. Its protein is CASSPTGGEAFF. The whole variable domain, remainder taken from reference TRBV19 and TRBJ1-1, is DGGITQSPKYLFRKEGQNVTLSCEQNLNHDAMYWYRQDPGQGLRLIYYSQIVNDFQKGDIAEGYSVSREKKESFPLTVTSAQKNPTAFYLCASSPTGGEAFFGQGTRLTVV.

This clonotype has a handful of counts. The CDR3 DNA reads as TGTGCCAGCAGCTCAGGGACAGGACTTAGCACAGATACGCAGTATTTT. Protein product: CASSSGTGLSTDTQYF. This sequence joins TRBV7-9 and TRBJ2-3, with 8 bases matching TRBD1. The trim removed 4 bases at V and 0 bases at J, leaving 6 bases unmatched. The CDR3 covers 16 residues. In germline, CDR1 is SEHNR, CDR2 FQNEAQ (reference sequence).

With respect to this clonotype: Compared with germline, one end of the junction differs, possibly owing to a read error. The rearrangement joins TRBV20-1 to TRBJ2-7, with TRBD2 identical over 9 bases. Germline loops: CDR1 DFQATT, CDR2 SNEGSKA (reference sequence). The CDR3 is 16 residues long. CDR3 loop: CSARVGGAGGLYEQYF. As DNA, the CDR3 is TGCAGTGCAAGAGTCGGTGGTGCGGGAGGGTTGTACGAGCAGTACTTC.

Ten or more counts support this clonotype. This chain connects TRBV6-1 to TRBJ1-2; D is perhaps TRBD1 (5 bases). The CDR3 is 12 residues long. Trimming left V 3 bases short and J 6 bases short, with 8 bases between. Germline V lookup: CDR1 MNHNS, CDR2 SASEGT. The CDR3 protein is CASSDRVDGYTF. The CDR3 region has the DNA TGTGCCAGCAGTGACAGGGTGGATGGCTACACCTTC.